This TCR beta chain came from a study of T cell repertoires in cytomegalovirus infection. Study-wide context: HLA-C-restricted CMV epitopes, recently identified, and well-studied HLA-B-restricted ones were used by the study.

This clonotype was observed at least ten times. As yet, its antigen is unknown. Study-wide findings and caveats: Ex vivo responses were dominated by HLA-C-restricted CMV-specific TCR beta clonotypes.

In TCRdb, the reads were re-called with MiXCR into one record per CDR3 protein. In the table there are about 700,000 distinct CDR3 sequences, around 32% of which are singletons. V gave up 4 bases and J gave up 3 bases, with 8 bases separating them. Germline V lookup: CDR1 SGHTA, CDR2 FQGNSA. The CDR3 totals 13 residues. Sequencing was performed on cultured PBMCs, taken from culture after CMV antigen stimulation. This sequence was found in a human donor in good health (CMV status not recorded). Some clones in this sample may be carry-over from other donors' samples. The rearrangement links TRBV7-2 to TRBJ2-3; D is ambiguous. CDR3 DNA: TGTGCCAGCAGCTCAGATGGGACAGATACGCAGTATTTT. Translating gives CASSSDGTDTQYF.